The 10 T cell receptor beta chains presented below share a single source sample, sequenced in a study of cytomegalovirus exposure and HLA in healthy donors. A multiplex PCR was run with 60 Vbeta primers and 13 Jbeta primers. TCRdb keeps only in-frame clones here, not all; method: immunoSEQ multiplex PCR. The repertoire table contains approximately 110,000 clones. Material: PBMCs. Source of these receptors: a man aged 18 to 29 in good health and CMV-seronegative.

The chain links TRBV2 to TRBJ1-1; D is unclear. CDR3 length: 12 residues. The germline V and J ends were trimmed by 7 bases and 6 bases, with 12 bases remaining between them. The germline V gene encodes CDR1 SNHLY and CDR2 FYNNEI. The CDR3 DNA follows: TGTGCCAGCAATCGGGTTGACGCTGAAGCTTTCTTT. Translated, it gives CASNRVDAEAFF.

The J gene is TRBJ2-2, the V gene TRBV30, with D possibly TRBD2 on 6 matching bases. The CDR3 runs 13 residues. Trimming cost V 4 bases and J 5 bases, with 11 bases left between them. CDR1 GTSNPN and CDR2 SVGIG come from the germline V gene (reference sequence). The CDR3 coding sequence is TGTGCCTGGACTGACGGAGGGACCGGGGAGCTGTTTTTT. Protein sequence: CAWTDGGTGELFF. The full variable domain, completed using reference TRBV30 and TRBJ2-2, is SQTIHQWPATLVQPVGSPLSLECTVEGTSNPNLYWYRQAAGRGLQLLFYSVGIGQISSEVPQNLSASRPQDRQFILSSKKLLLSDSGFYLCAWTDGGTGELFFGEGSRLTVL.

The J gene is TRBJ2-1, the V gene TRBV29-1; D might be TRBD1 (5 bases). The length of the CDR3 is 15 residues. CDR1 is SQVTM, CDR2 ANQGSEA, per germline. V was pared by 4 bases and J by 7 bases, with 20 bases between. The CDR3 DNA follows: TGCAGCGTTGCAGTATCCGAGAAAGCAGGGAATGAGCAGTTCTTC. Translated: CSVAVSEKAGNEQFF.

The rearrangement links TRBV28 to TRBJ1-4; 8 bases are a match to TRBD1. The germline V gene has CDR1 MDHEN and CDR2 SYDVKM. V gave up 5 bases and J gave up 5 bases; unmatched junction bases: 13. This CDR3 contains 17 residues. CDR3 in amino acids: CASSAAGGQIINEKLFF. The DNA for the CDR3 is TGTGCCAGCAGTGCTGCAGGGGGCCAAATCATCAATGAAAAACTGTTTTTT. Complete variable domain (other parts from reference TRBV28 and TRBJ1-4): DVKVTQSSRYLVKRTGEKVFLECVQDMDHENMFWYRQDPGLGLRLIYFSYDVKMKEKGDIPEGYSVSREKKERFSLILESASTNQTSMYLCASSAAGGQIINEKLFFGSGTQLSVL.

The chain joins TRBV12-5 to TRBJ1-1; D not certain. There are 12 residues in the CDR3. V lost 3 bases and J lost 10, with 12 bases in between. Germline V gives CDR1 LGHNT, CDR2 FRNRAP. CDR3 amino acids: CASGFEGYPAFF. As DNA, the CDR3 is TGTGCTAGTGGTTTTGAGGGCTACCCAGCTTTCTTT.

The chain joins TRBV5-1 to TRBJ2-2; D gene unclear. With 4 bases removed from V and 6 bases from J, the gap between germline ends came to 13 bases. The germline CDR1 and CDR2 sequences are SGHRS and YFSETQ. The CDR3 contains 14 residues. The CDR3 sequence: CASSETDTAGELFF. CDR3 nucleotides: TGCGCCAGCAGCGAAACCGACACGGCCGGGGAGCTGTTTTTT. The whole variable domain, remainder taken from reference TRBV5-1 and TRBJ2-2, is KAGVTQTPRYLIKTRGQQVTLSCSPISGHRSVSWYQQTPGQGLQFLFEYFSETQRNKGNFPGRFSGRQFSNSRSEMNVSTLELGDSALYLCASSETDTAGELFFGEGSRLTVL.

The chain employs TRBV19 and TRBJ1-5; maybe TRBD1 (5 bases). V dropped 6 bases and J dropped 2 bases, with 14 bases sitting between them. The CDR3 has 15 residues. The germline gives CDR1 LNHDA, CDR2 SQIVND (reference sequence). This CDR3 is CASRDTYTGNQPQHF. The CDR3, as DNA: TGTGCCAGTAGGGACACTTATACGGGCAATCAGCCCCAGCATTTT.

V is TRBV7-2 and J is TRBJ2-3; 7 nucleotides agree with TRBD2. This CDR3 contains 14 residues. With 8 bases clipped from V and 2 bases from J, the junction kept 7 bases outside the gene matches. In germline, CDR1 is SGHTA, CDR2 FQGNSA. CDR3 region: CASGYRGVTDTQYF. Here the CDR3 DNA reads TGTGCCAGCGGGTACCGGGGGGTCACAGATACGCAGTATTTT.

The chain uses TRBV18 and TRBJ1-4, with 8 bases that match TRBD1. The germline gives CDR1 KGHSH, CDR2 LQKENI. Unmatched junction bases numbered 11, after V lost 1 base and J lost 7 bases. This CDR3 has 17 residues. The DNA of the CDR3 is TGTGCCAGCTCACCACGCACCCGTGGACAGGGAAGTGAAAAACTGTTTTTT. Amino acid sequence: CASSPRTRGQGSEKLFF.

This chain connects TRBV2 to TRBJ2-7; 10 bases map to TRBD1. J gave up 4 bases and V 4 bases, and 4 bases lay outside the gene matches. The CDR3 length is 14 residues. Germline V gives CDR1 SNHLY, CDR2 FYNNEI. The CDR3 DNA follows: TGTGCCAGCAGTGTTGGGACAGGGGATTACGAGCAGTACTTC. Its translation is CASSVGTGDYEQYF.